One and the same sample provided the 9 T cell receptor beta chains below, sequenced in a study of cytomegalovirus exposure and HLA in healthy donors. Assay: immunoSEQ multiplex PCR; the TCRdb copy retains only in-frame clones and omits some. The sample lists around 190,000 clones; around nine tenths were seen once. The sequenced material came from PBMCs. Receptors were obtained from a man between 25 and 39 years old in good health and CMV-seropositive.

V gene TRBV27 combines with J gene TRBJ2-7; TRBD2 agrees at 10 bases. Germline V gene lookup returns CDR1 MNHEY and CDR2 SMNVEV (reference sequence). V lost 5 bases to trimming and J lost 2 bases; unmatched junction nucleotides: 3. This CDR3 comprises 14 residues. The CDR3 protein is CASSRSGRAYEQYF. CDR3 DNA sequence: TGTGCCAGCAGTAGGAGCGGGAGGGCCTACGAGCAGTACTTC.

The rearrangement links TRBV6-6 to TRBJ2-2, with TRBD2 as a possible D gene (6 bases). CDR3 length: 14 amino acids. The germline V and J ends were trimmed by 7 bases and 6 bases, with 15 bases remaining between them. CDR1 is MNHNY and CDR2 is SVGAGI in the germline V gene (reference sequence). CDR3 in DNA: TGTGCCAGCACCGCGGGGAGTGGAGCCGGGGAGCTGTTTTTT. Protein sequence: CASTAGSGAGELFF.

This rearrangement joins TRBV11-2 to TRBJ2-7, with D tentatively TRBD1 (5 bases). The length of the CDR3 is 16 residues. Looked up from germline, CDR1 is SGHAT and CDR2 is FQNNGV. Trimming stripped 3 bases from V and 2 bases from J, with 17 bases between. As DNA, the CDR3 is TGTGCCAGCAGCTTTGGCCCCCCCGCGACAGCCTACGAGCAGTACTTC. Translated: CASSFGPPATAYEQYF.

This sequence joins TRBV28 and TRBJ2-7, with 13 nucleotides matching TRBD2. The germline CDR1 and CDR2 sequences are MDHEN and SYDVKM. This CDR3 is built from 16 residues. The J segment lost 0 bases and the V segment lost 4 bases, leaving 3 bases of the junction unmatched. Written as DNA, the CDR3 is TGTGCCAGCAGTTCAGGGACTAGCGGGATCTCCTACGAGCAGTACTTC. Protein sequence: CASSSGTSGISYEQYF.

J is TRBJ1-6 and V is TRBV18; no clear D gene. V was trimmed by 4 bases and J by 0 bases, leaving 7 bases between them. Germline V gene data show CDR1 as KGHSH and CDR2 as LQKENI. This CDR3 is built from 15 residues. CDR3: CASSLQSSYNSPLHF. The CDR3 bases are TGTGCCAGCTCACTTCAGAGCTCCTATAATTCACCCCTCCACTTT.

V and J are TRBV2 and TRBJ2-7, with 11 bases lining up with TRBD2. The CDR3 contains 16 residues. The V gene's germline CDR1 is SNHLY and CDR2 FYNNEI. V shed 8 bases, J shed 7 bases, and the junction held 16 bases outside the gene matches. CDR3 amino acids: CASRTPILAGGGEQYF. In nucleotides, the CDR3 is TGTGCCAGCCGAACCCCGATCCTAGCGGGGGGTGGAGAGCAGTACTTC. The full variable domain, its missing parts supplied by reference TRBV2 and TRBJ2-7, is EPEVTQTPSHQVTQMGQEVILRCVPISNHLYFYWYRQILGQKVEFLVSFYNNEISEKSEIFDDQFSVERPDGSNFTLKIRSTKLEDSAMYFCASRTPILAGGGEQYFGPGTRLTVT.

The gene calls are TRBV2 and TRBJ2-5, with TRBD1 matching 10 bases. The CDR3 totals 15 residues. V was clipped by 3 bases and J by 5 bases; unmatched bases: 6. Germline V gene data show CDR1 as SNHLY and CDR2 as FYNNEI. In DNA, the CDR3 is TGTGCCAGCAGTGAGGGACAGGGGCCTGGGGAGACCCAGTACTTC. Residues: CASSEGQGPGETQYF.

V and J are TRBV7-9 and TRBJ1-1; the D is unclear. The CDR3 covers 14 residues. Trimming stripped 4 bases from V and 3 bases from J, with 12 bases between. CDR1 and CDR2 (germline): SEHNR, FQNEAQ (reference sequence). CDR3 in DNA: TGTGCCAGCAGCTCCCCCTTACGACACACTGAAGCTTTCTTT. This translates into CASSSPLRHTEAFF.

The V gene is TRBV4-1, the J gene TRBJ2-7; D is possibly TRBD2 (5 bases). Per germline, CDR1 MGHRA and CDR2 YSYEKL. V was shortened by 1 base and J by 7 bases, with 8 bases between the two germline ends. The CDR3 is 12 amino acids. In DNA, the CDR3 is TGCGCCAGCAGCCAAGGGGAGTGGGAGCAGTACTTC. Translated, it gives CASSQGEWEQYF.